Listed here is a single T cell receptor (beta chain). The clone's antigen remains unknown. No quality values exist for individual bases; no much larger clone is one base distant. This specimen belongs to a study of blood T cell repertoires in COVID-19 (dated by TCRdb to 2019 to 2021). Regarding the study in general: Samples from collaborators originated in the United States, Italy and Spain and spanned both the acute and convalescent phases of COVID-19. The material from the prospective study consisted of cDNA or gDNA derived from T cells, B-cell-depleted T cells, or PBMCs. Deeply sampled blood TCRbeta repertoires from subjects exposed to, actively infected with, or recovered from COVID-19 were included in the dataset. The repertoires were released in a freely available public database meant as a resource for research on the immune response to SARS-CoV-2. Samples were obtained from the ongoing ImmuneRACE study (first 160 participants) and from 1,000 to 1,500 subjects provided by 6 global collaborators. A de-identified subject ID, COVID-19 status, age in years and sex were almost always included in the sample metadata. Where HLA class I and class II types were available, the types were taken from metadata supplied by the sample provider, not from assay-based typing.

From V the trimming removes 6 bases and from J it removes 5 bases, while the gene matches leave 15 bases of the junction unaccounted for. The germline V gene encodes CDR1 MNHEY and CDR2 SMNVEV (reference sequence). Measured from the cysteine to the phenylalanine, the CDR3 is 16 residues long. CDR3 DNA only is kept here, 48 bases in frame from base 1. TCRbeta CDR3 regions were amplified from genomic DNA by means of the immunoSEQ Assay, a bias-controlled multiplex PCR. As for how the authors treated the data: The number of nucleated cells in each sample was estimated from the amplification of reference gene primers within the assay. Sequence reads were collapsed and filtered to measure the absolute abundance of every unique TCRbeta CDR3 rearrangement. For each sample, productive Simpson clonality was calculated by taking the square root of Simpson's diversity index across productive rearrangements. Held by TCRdb, this immuneACCESS table contains in-frame sequences only and omits some clones. Under half of the omission traces to an unresolved V gene where checked; the cause of the rest is unknown. That table supplies the V and J calls and clone size; D and trimming were determined from the DNA. This sample gives some 270,000 clones in total; roughly nine tenths of them show up just once. The ten largest make up 1.7% of the sample.

Broad study findings and their caveats: Clinical and demographic metadata were provided uncurated, with the amount varying by source and participant.

In the prospective study, participants were about 18 to 95 years old, resided in about 25 geographic areas of the United States, and were enrolled through a virtual design. In the prospective study, cohorts were assigned on the basis of participant-reported clinical history obtained from a screening survey and a study questionnaire. ImmuneRACE Cohort 3 recovered participants were defined by two consecutive negative NP/OP PCR tests, healthcare professional clearance, or symptom resolution. Mobile phlebotomists in the prospective study collected whole blood, serum and a nasopharyngeal or oropharyngeal swab from every participant. Participants in the prospective study had the option to provide additional blood draws and questionnaires over an approximately two-month period. Blood samples from the prospective study were shipped frozen or at room temperature prior to DNA extraction.

The chain is assembled from TRBV27 and TRBJ1-2; TRBD1 agrees with 7 junctional bases. Sequencing was performed on PBMCs or T cells enriched from blood (not recorded which). The origin of this receptor is a woman between 35 and 50 years old who had recovered from COVID-19. The sequenced DNA is TGTGCCAGCAGCTCCGGGCAACAGGGGAGGACTTATGGCTACACCTTC. Its coded protein is CASSSGQQGRTYGYTF.